This T cell receptor (beta chain) derives from a study of T cells after yellow fever vaccination. One entry per CDR3 protein results from TCRdb running MiXCR on the 5' RACE reads. The sample has roughly 32,000 distinct CDR3 sequences, over 9.5% seen once. In this sample, this clonotype turned up many times. The CDR3 is made up of 16 amino acids. Looked up from germline, CDR1 is MGHRA and CDR2 is YSYEKL. Trimming cost V 0 bases and J 4 bases, with 15 bases left between them. Sequencing was performed on PBMCs, either bulk or a sorted T-cell subset (CD4+, CD8+, memory, or dextramer-sorted; not recorded which), taken around 16 days after the first yellow fever vaccination. The V and J genes are TRBV4-1 and TRBJ1-2; tentative D call: TRBD1 (6 bases). The receptor's source is a man between 18 and 29 years old who received the YFV17D yellow fever vaccine. The CDR3 DNA sequence: TGCGCCAGCAGCCAAGATGAGGGGGGCATATCCTATGGCTACACCTTC. Translated, it gives CASSQDEGGISYGYTF.